These 25 T cell receptor beta chains were all obtained from the same sample, sequenced in a study of blood T cell repertoires in COVID-19. Clones were read by immunoSEQ multiplex PCR, and TCRdb kept only the in-frame ones, dropping some. The sample consists of some 110,000 clones, approximately 87% of them appearing once. Sequencing was performed on peripheral blood. Every receptor here comes from a man under 40 with acute or convalescent COVID-19.

In this sample, this clone turned up once. V usage is TRBV9 and J usage is TRBJ2-1; TRBD2 aligns across 10 bases. V lost 0 bases to trimming and J lost 8 bases; unmatched junction nucleotides: 5. Germline loops: CDR1 SGDLS, CDR2 YYNGEE. The CDR3 consists of 15 residues. The CDR3 DNA reads as TGTGCCAGCAGCGTAGCCGGGACTAGCGCCGATGAGCAGTTCTTC. Translated: CASSVAGTSADEQFF.

The chain couples TRBV5-6 to TRBJ2-7, with 11 bases that match TRBD2. The V gene's germline CDR1 is SGHDT and CDR2 YYEEEE. Trimming at V came to 2 bases and at J to 4 bases, leaving 8 bases not matched to a gene. The CDR3 consists of 16 residues. CDR3 nucleotide sequence: TGTGCCAGCAGCTTCGATCGACTAGCGGGGAAGTACGAGCAGTACTTC. As protein: CASSFDRLAGKYEQYF.

The chain carries TRBV5-8 and TRBJ1-5, with 8 bases matching TRBD1. This CDR3 region has 16 residues. V lost 1 base to trimming and J lost 6 bases; unmatched junction nucleotides: 9. CDR1 and CDR2 (germline): SGHTS, YDEGEE. CDR3 nucleotides: TGTGCCAGCAGCTTGCCCCGCAGGGGGCAGGGTCAGCCCCAGCATTTT. Protein product: CASSLPRRGQGQPQHF.

This chain connects TRBV12-3 or TRBV12-4 to TRBJ1-2; 7 bases fit TRBD1. Trimming removed 5 bases from V and 6 bases from J; junction bases left unmatched: 6. The CDR3 has 13 amino acids. The CDR3 spells CASSPDRVDGYTF. CDR3 DNA: TGTGCCAGCAGTCCCGACAGGGTTGATGGCTACACCTTC.

The CDR3 protein is CASSRQPTDTQYF. The DNA of the CDR3 is TGTGCCAGCAGCAGACAGCCCACAGATACGCAGTATTTT. The chain has TRBV7-3 and TRBJ2-3; D is perhaps TRBD1 (5 bases). The germline gives CDR1 SGHTA, CDR2 FQGTGA. Trimming left V 5 bases short and J 2 bases short, with 8 bases between. This CDR3 has 13 residues.

The chain uses TRBV14 and TRBJ2-5; D is possibly TRBD2 (6 bases). CDR3 length: 14 residues. Trimming left V 3 bases short and J 5 bases short, with 13 bases between. CDR1 is SGHDN and CDR2 is FVKESK in the germline V gene. The CDR3, as DNA: TGTGCCAGCAGCCAGGGGGGTCTTCAGGAGACCCAGTACTTC. This codes for CASSQGGLQETQYF.

The gene calls are TRBV5-4 and TRBJ2-7; 9 bases match TRBD1. The V segment lost 4 bases and the J segment 4 bases; nucleotides outside the gene matches: 6. The CDR3 extends over 14 amino acids. Germline V lookup: CDR1 SGHNT, CDR2 YYREEE (reference sequence). CDR3 protein: CASSRDRVVYEQYF. The CDR3 coding sequence is TGTGCCAGCAGCCGGGACAGGGTTGTTTACGAGCAGTACTTC.

The CDR3 nucleotides read TGTGCCAGCAGAACTAGCGGAGTGCCCGGGGAGCTGTTTTTT. This encodes CASRTSGVPGELFF. This chain connects TRBV6-5 to TRBJ2-2; 8 nucleotides agree with TRBD2. The CDR3 spans 14 residues. Germline trimming cut 6 bases from V and 6 bases from J; bases unmatched to any gene: 6. The germline gives CDR1 MNHEY, CDR2 SVGAGI.

This rearrangement joins TRBV5-6 to TRBJ1-6; D is unclear. Per the germline V gene, CDR1 is SGHDT and CDR2 is YYEEEE. The CDR3 loop spans 13 amino acids. V was trimmed by 7 bases and J by 0 bases, leaving 5 bases between them. CDR3 in DNA: TGTGCCAGCGGGAGCTCCTATAATTCACCCCTCCACTTT. Translated: CASGSSYNSPLHF.

V and J are TRBV2 and TRBJ1-1; 10 positions agree with TRBD1. Germline-derived CDR1 and CDR2 are SNHLY and FYNNEI. The length of the CDR3 is 15 residues. V gave up 6 bases and J gave up 7 bases; unmatched junction bases: 11. Written as DNA, the CDR3 is TGTGCCAGCAGGGACCGGGACAGGGGCCGACGTGAAGCTTTCTTT. Residues: CASRDRDRGRREAFF.

V usage is TRBV27 and J usage is TRBJ1-1; tentative D call: TRBD1 (5 bases). The CDR3 loop spans 12 amino acids. Trimming removed 4 bases at V and 4 bases at J, with 7 bases between. Per germline, CDR1 MNHEY and CDR2 SMNVEV (reference sequence). The CDR3 sequence: CASSWGGTEAFF. Written as DNA, the CDR3 is TGTGCCAGCAGTTGGGGGGGCACTGAAGCTTTCTTT.

The chain is built from TRBV11-2 and TRBJ2-2; D is possibly TRBD2 (6 bases). The germline V and J ends were trimmed by 4 bases and 7 bases, with 7 bases remaining between them. CDR1 and CDR2 from the germline V gene are SGHAT and FQNNGV. There are 12 residues in the CDR3. The CDR3 sequence: CASSSGSGELFF. The CDR3 DNA reads as TGTGCCAGCAGCTCCGGGAGCGGGGAGCTGTTTTTT. The entire variable domain, with the rest obtained from reference TRBV11-2 and TRBJ2-2, is as follows: EAGVAQSPRYKIIEKRQSVAFWCNPISGHATLYWYQQILGQGPKLLIQFQNNGVVDDSQLPKDRFSAERLKGVDSTLKIQPAKLEDSAVYLCASSSGSGELFFGEGSRLTVL.

This sequence joins TRBV30 and TRBJ1-4, with no clear D. V was cut by 2 bases and J by 5 bases, with 12 bases left in between. This CDR3 comprises 14 residues. Per the germline V gene, CDR1 is GTSNPN and CDR2 is SVGIG (reference sequence). In DNA, the CDR3 is TGTGCCTGGAGTTACGGAGCCAACAATGAAAAACTGTTTTTT. Its protein is CAWSYGANNEKLFF. Variable domain in full (rest from reference TRBV30 and TRBJ1-4): SQTIHQWPATLVQPVGSPLSLECTVEGTSNPNLYWYRQAAGRGLQLLFYSVGIGQISSEVPQNLSASRPQDRQFILSSKKLLLSDSGFYLCAWSYGANNEKLFFGSGTQLSVL.

The chain couples TRBV24-1 to TRBJ2-2; 7 nucleotides line up with TRBD2. With V trimmed by 9 bases and J by 1 base, 10 bases remained unmatched. CDR1 and CDR2 from the germline V gene are KGHDR and SFDVKD. The CDR3 is 16 residues long. This CDR3 reads CATAREERGNTGELFF. DNA of the CDR3: TGTGCCACCGCCCGGGAGGAGCGGGGGAACACCGGGGAGCTGTTTTTT.

The chain links TRBV6-1 to TRBJ2-5; 11 bases are a match to TRBD2. The germline CDR1 and CDR2 sequences are MNHNS and SASEGT. This CDR3 has 17 amino acids. Trimming cost V 4 bases and J 4 bases; bases outside gene matches: 11. The CDR3: CASSGQGFSGGAETQYF. Here the CDR3 DNA reads TGTGCCAGCAGTGGCCAGGGGTTTAGCGGGGGGGCAGAGACCCAGTACTTC.

This chain connects TRBV6-1 to TRBJ2-7; D perhaps matches TRBD2 (5 bases). Trimming stripped 1 base from V and 3 bases from J, with 10 bases between. This CDR3 comprises 14 residues. From germline, CDR1 is MNHNS and CDR2 SASEGT. The CDR3 sequence: CASSEEPGNYEQYV. CDR3 DNA sequence: TGTGCCAGCAGTGAAGAACCGGGAAACTACGAGCAGTACGTC.

This clone was observed a few times. The chain employs TRBV7-3 and TRBJ2-7; 8 bases fit TRBD2. CDR3 length equals 15 residues. J gave up 0 bases and V 5 bases, and 6 bases lay outside the gene matches. Per germline, CDR1 SGHTA and CDR2 FQGTGA. The CDR3 sequence is CASSPSGGSSYEQYF. The CDR3 nucleotides are TGTGCCAGCAGCCCGAGCGGGGGAAGCTCCTACGAGCAGTACTTC.

The chain is built from TRBV4-3 and TRBJ2-1; 9 bases align to TRBD1. V lost 0 bases, J lost 6 bases, and 3 bases stayed unmatched. This CDR3 region has 15 residues. Germline lookup yields CDR1 LGHNA and CDR2 YSLEER. The CDR3 DNA reads TGCGCCAGCAGCCAAGACGGGACAGGGACCAATGAGCAGTTCTTC. Amino acid sequence: CASSQDGTGTNEQFF.

This clone appeared once. The V call is TRBV3-1 (or the pseudogene TRBV3-2), the J call TRBJ2-1; 9 bases align to TRBD2. Losses at the gene ends were 0 bases for V and 7 bases for J; bases not matched to a gene: 7. Germline V CDR1 and CDR2: LGHDT, YNNKEL (reference sequence). This CDR3 contains 16 residues. The CDR3 coding sequence is TGTGCCAGCAGCCAAGAGCGCCTAGCGGGACTAAATGAGCAGTTCTTC. It translates to CASSQERLAGLNEQFF.

Points on this clone: Germline is not matched at one junction end, which may reflect a read error. The chain employs TRBV3-1 (or the pseudogene TRBV3-2) and TRBJ2-1; tentatively, D is TRBD2 (6 bases). The CDR3 loop spans 11 amino acids. From germline, CDR1 is LGHDT and CDR2 YNNKEL (reference sequence). The CDR3 sequence: CASSQMRGKVF. The CDR3 DNA follows: TGTGCCAGCAGCCAAATGCGGGGTAAGGTCTTC.

The gene calls are TRBV5-1 and TRBJ2-7; 7 positions match TRBD1. The CDR3 runs to 14 residues. V lost 4 bases to trimming and J lost 7 bases; unmatched junction nucleotides: 11. CDR1 and CDR2 (germline): SGHRS, YFSETQ. The CDR3 protein is CASSQGTEDSEQYF. For the CDR3, the DNA is TGCGCCAGCAGCCAGGGGACAGAAGATTCTGAGCAGTACTTC.

This clone was observed a handful of times. J is TRBJ2-1 and V is TRBV6-2 or TRBV6-3, with 8 bases that match TRBD2. The V gene's germline CDR1 is MNHEY and CDR2 SVGEGT. The CDR3 is 15 amino acids. J gave up 8 bases and V 3 bases, and 9 bases lay outside the gene matches. In DNA form, the CDR3 reads TGTGCCAGCAGTTATAAAATAGCGGGGCATCATGAGCAGTTCTTC. Amino acids: CASSYKIAGHHEQFF.

This clone was observed once. This chain connects TRBV7-9 to TRBJ2-5; D is possibly TRBD2 (6 bases). Germline loops: CDR1 SEHNR, CDR2 FQNEAQ (reference sequence). The ends were cut back, 3 bases at V and 2 bases at J, with 10 bases in the middle. This CDR3 is 14 amino acids long. For the CDR3, the DNA is TGTGCCAGCAGCTTCTGGCGGGGTCAAGAGACCCAGTACTTC. This gives the protein CASSFWRGQETQYF.

Only a few counts were recorded for this clone. The chain couples TRBV27 to TRBJ1-1, with a possible D match to TRBD1 (5 bases). Trimming took off 11 bases at V and 4 bases at J, with 14 bases between the two ends. The CDR3 length is 12 residues. The germline gives CDR1 MNHEY, CDR2 SMNVEV (reference sequence). CDR3 amino acids: CASGVYVTEAFF. The CDR3 coding sequence is TGTGCCTCGGGGGTATACGTCACTGAAGCTTTCTTT.

The rearrangement joins TRBV5-1 to TRBJ1-3, with 7 bases matching TRBD1. The V gene end was trimmed by 5 bases and the J gene end by 5 bases; junction bases not matched to a gene: 7. Germline V lookup: CDR1 SGHRS, CDR2 YFSETQ. This CDR3 is built from 14 residues. CDR3 residues: CASRGDSGRNTIYF. In DNA form, the CDR3 reads TGCGCCAGCAGAGGGGACAGCGGTCGAAACACCATATATTTT.